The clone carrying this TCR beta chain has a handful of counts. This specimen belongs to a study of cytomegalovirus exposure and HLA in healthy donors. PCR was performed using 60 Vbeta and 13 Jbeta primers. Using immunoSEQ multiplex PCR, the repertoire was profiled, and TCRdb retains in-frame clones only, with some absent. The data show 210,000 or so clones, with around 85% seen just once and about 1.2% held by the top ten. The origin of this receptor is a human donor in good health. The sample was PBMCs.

CDR3: CASSGGQKETQYF. The CDR3 DNA reads as TGTGCCAGCTCAGGTGGACAGAAAGAGACCCAGTACTTC. The V gene is TRBV18, the J gene TRBJ2-5, with D possibly TRBD1 on 6 matching bases. The CDR3 is 13 amino acids. Trimming removed 5 bases from V and 3 bases from J, with 10 bases in between. CDR1 and CDR2 from the germline V gene are KGHSH and LQKENI.